This entry lists 18 T cell receptor beta chains sequenced from one sample in a study of PD-L1 blockade in urothelial cancer. The protocol was immunoSEQ multiplex PCR, while the TCRdb copy is restricted to in-frame clones and leaves out a portion. The sample consists of 80,000 to 100,000 clones, about 80% of them appearing once. The sequencing used PBMCs, collected around atezolizumab (anti-PD-L1) treatment. The source is a man in his sixties or seventies with urothelial cancer.

The CDR3 DNA reads TGCGCCAGCAGCCGGGAGGCGGTTCTGGGAGAGCAGTACTTC. This gives the protein CASSREAVLGEQYF. The chain is built from TRBV5-1 and TRBJ2-7; TRBD2 matches 7 bases. There are 14 residues in the CDR3. Losses at the gene ends were 4 bases for V and 7 bases for J; bases not matched to a gene: 11. Germline CDR1 reads SGHRS; CDR2 reads YFSETQ.

The chain joins TRBV7-2 to TRBJ2-7; 8 positions agree with TRBD2. This CDR3 comprises 15 residues. The V gene end was trimmed by 5 bases and the J gene end by 2 bases; junction bases not matched to a gene: 8. The germline V gene has CDR1 SGHTA and CDR2 FQGNSA. In DNA form, the CDR3 reads TGTGCCAGCAGCCTAAGCGGGGGCGCTACCTACGAGCAGTACTTC. Translation gives CASSLSGGATYEQYF.

This sequence joins TRBV11-2 and TRBJ2-3; possible D gene TRBD1, 6 bases. This CDR3 region has 14 residues. V lost 3 bases, J lost 6 bases, and 13 bases lay in between. CDR1 and CDR2 from the germline V gene are SGHAT and FQNNGV. In DNA form, the CDR3 reads TGTGCCAGCAGCTTGGACAGTCTAGGGGATACGCAGTATTTT. Protein: CASSLDSLGDTQYF.

V gene TRBV5-4 combines with J gene TRBJ2-3; no reliable D call. CDR1 is SGHNT and CDR2 is YYREEE in the germline V gene (reference sequence). The V and J ends lost 4 bases and 0 bases respectively, with 3 bases between them. The CDR3 spans 12 residues. The CDR3 sequence is CASSLSTDTQYF. The CDR3 nucleotides read TGTGCCAGCAGCCTCAGCACAGATACGCAGTATTTT.

J is TRBJ2-1 and V is TRBV18, with TRBD2 matching over 8 bases. This CDR3 spans 17 amino acids. From germline, CDR1 is KGHSH and CDR2 LQKENI. V lost 3 bases, J lost 0 bases, and 7 bases stayed unmatched. The CDR3 region has the DNA TGTGCCAGCTCACCGGTGAGTAGCGGGATCTCCTACAATGAGCAGTTCTTC. It yields the protein CASSPVSSGISYNEQFF.

The CDR3 DNA reads TGTGCCACCAGTATAGACAGGGGAAGTTACGAGCAGTACTTC. Its protein is CATSIDRGSYEQYF. V usage is TRBV15 and J usage is TRBJ2-7; 8 bases are shared with TRBD1. V lost 6 bases to trimming and J lost 4 bases; unmatched junction nucleotides: 8. The CDR3 covers 14 residues. Germline CDR1 reads LNHNV; CDR2 reads YYDKDF (reference sequence).

In DNA, the CDR3 is TGTGCCAGCAGCCTACCCTTTTCCTACGAGCAGTACTTC. It is translated as CASSLPFSYEQYF. This chain links TRBV5-4 with TRBJ2-7; no clear D. V dropped 4 bases and J dropped 1 base, with 9 bases sitting between them. CDR1 is SGHNT and CDR2 is YYREEE in the germline V gene (reference sequence). The CDR3 runs 13 residues.

As concerns this clone: The junction shows a germline mismatch at one end, possibly a read error. CDR3 residues: CASSPGGRSNEQFF. The DNA of the CDR3 is TGTGCTAGCAGCCCCGGGGGTAGGTCTAATGAGCAGTTCTTC. J is TRBJ2-1 and V is TRBV7-7, with a tentative D call TRBD2 (6 bases). Germline V gene data show CDR1 as SSHAT and CDR2 as FNYEAQ (reference sequence). The CDR3 has 14 amino acids.

The J gene is TRBJ1-1, the V gene TRBV6-5; D perhaps matches TRBD1 (6 bases). Germline V gene data show CDR1 as MNHEY and CDR2 as SVGAGI. Trimming pared 2 bases from V and 0 bases from J, leaving 10 bases between. The CDR3 totals 15 residues. DNA for the CDR3: TGTGCCAGCAGTTACGCTGGGGGCGTGAACACTGAAGCTTTCTTT. Translated, it gives CASSYAGGVNTEAFF.

This chain uses TRBV5-3 with TRBJ2-7, with D possibly TRBD2 on 5 matching bases. TRBV5-3 is recorded as an ORF, its role being uncertain. This CDR3 contains 13 residues. The V gene lost 7 bases and the J gene lost 0 bases, with 11 bases spanning the gap. The CDR3 loop is CARPTSPSYEQYF. CDR3 in DNA: TGTGCCAGACCTACTAGTCCCTCCTACGAGCAGTACTTC.

The chain joins TRBV6-1 to TRBJ1-1; D ambiguous. The CDR3 has 15 amino acids. V lost 6 bases and J lost 0, with 14 bases in between. Germline CDR1 MNHNS, CDR2 SASEGT. The CDR3 DNA follows: TGTGCCAGCAGCCAGGAGAGGGCCATGAACACTGAAGCTTTCTTT. This gives the protein CASSQERAMNTEAFF.

This chain uses TRBV18 with TRBJ1-5; 8 nucleotides align to TRBD1. The CDR3 runs 15 residues. V gave up 6 bases and J gave up 2 bases; unmatched junction bases: 6. Germline CDR1 and CDR2: KGHSH and LQKENI. The CDR3 sequence: CASSIETGGNQPQHF. CDR3 bases: TGTGCCAGCTCCATTGAGACAGGGGGCAATCAGCCCCAGCATTTT.

This chain connects TRBV10-2 to TRBJ2-5, with 10 bases lining up with TRBD1. The CDR3 extends over 15 amino acids. V was clipped by 6 bases and J by 5 bases; unmatched bases: 9. Per the germline V gene, CDR1 is WSHSY and CDR2 is SAAADI. CDR3 in amino acids: CASRRWDRGSETQYF. The CDR3 region has the DNA TGCGCCAGCAGAAGGTGGGACAGGGGTTCGGAGACCCAGTACTTC.

The V and J genes are TRBV19 and TRBJ1-1; 7 nucleotides align to TRBD1. The CDR3 is made up of 17 amino acids. The V gene end was trimmed by 0 bases and the J gene end by 1 base; junction bases not matched to a gene: 8. Per germline, CDR1 LNHDA and CDR2 SQIVND (reference sequence). In nucleotides, the CDR3 is TGTGCCAGTAGTATAGACACCCCGGGACAGTGGAACACTGAAGCTTTCTTT. This gives the protein CASSIDTPGQWNTEAFF.

This chain joins TRBV11-3 and TRBJ2-1; 11 nucleotides match TRBD1. Looked up from germline, CDR1 is SGHNT and CDR2 is YENEEA. CDR3 size: 15 residues. Unmatched junction bases numbered 5, after V lost 2 bases and J lost 8 bases. CDR3 coding DNA: TGTGCCAGCAGCTTATCCGGGACAGGGGGAGATGAGCAGTTCTTC. Translating it yields CASSLSGTGGDEQFF.

This chain joins TRBV27 and TRBJ1-2; TRBD1 is a possible D gene (6 bases). This CDR3 contains 13 residues. The germline V and J ends were trimmed by 4 bases and 1 base, with 7 bases remaining between them. Per the germline V gene, CDR1 is MNHEY and CDR2 is SMNVEV (reference sequence). CDR3 region: CASSSDSNYGYTF. CDR3 coding DNA: TGTGCCAGCAGTTCGGACAGTAACTATGGCTACACCTTC.

This clone was counted between two and nine times. The chain couples TRBV7-2 to TRBJ2-1, with 12 bases identical to TRBD2. CDR3 length: 16 residues. From germline, CDR1 is SGHTA and CDR2 FQGNSA. The V gene end was trimmed by 3 bases and the J gene end by 10 bases; junction bases not matched to a gene: 10. In DNA, the CDR3 is TGTGCCAGCAGCTTCACGTCTAGCGGGAGGGGCGGCGAGCAGTTCTTC. Its translation: CASSFTSSGRGGEQFF.

V is TRBV27 and J is TRBJ1-5; no definite D call. The CDR3 covers 15 residues. Trimming left V 8 bases short and J 0 bases short, with 14 bases between. Germline V CDR1 and CDR2: MNHEY, SMNVEV (reference sequence). CDR3 in amino acids: CASGEGSYSNQPQHF. Here the CDR3 DNA reads TGTGCCAGCGGCGAGGGATCATATAGCAATCAGCCCCAGCATTTT.